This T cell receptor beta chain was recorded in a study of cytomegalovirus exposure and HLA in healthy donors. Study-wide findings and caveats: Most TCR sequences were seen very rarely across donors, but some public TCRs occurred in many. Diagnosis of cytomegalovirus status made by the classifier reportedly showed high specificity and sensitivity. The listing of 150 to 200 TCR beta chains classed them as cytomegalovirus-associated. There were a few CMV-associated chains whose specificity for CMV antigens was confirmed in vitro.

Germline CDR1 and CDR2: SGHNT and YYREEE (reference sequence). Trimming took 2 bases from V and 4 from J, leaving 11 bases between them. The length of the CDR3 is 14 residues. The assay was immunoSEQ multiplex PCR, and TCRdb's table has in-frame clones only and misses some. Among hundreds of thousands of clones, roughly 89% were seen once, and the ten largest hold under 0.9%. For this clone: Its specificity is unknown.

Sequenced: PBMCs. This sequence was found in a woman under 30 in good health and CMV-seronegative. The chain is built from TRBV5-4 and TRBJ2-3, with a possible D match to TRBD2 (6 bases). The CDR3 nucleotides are TGTGCCAGCAGCTTTGCGGGAACGGCAGATACGCAGTATTTT. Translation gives CASSFAGTADTQYF.